This is a list of T cell receptor beta chains from one sample in a study of beta chain features in type 1 diabetes. Repertoires were generated with immunoSEQ multiplex PCR, while TCRdb's copy carries only in-frame clones and drops some. The data contain 150,000 to 190,000 clones, around 8.5% of them seen just once; the ten biggest clones take up 0.55% to 0.65%. The sample comprised central memory CD4+ T cells from blood. The receptor source for this set is a man aged 18 to 29 in good health. CDR3s include the opening cysteine and the closing phenylalanine or tryptophan. The order of the fields is clone size, D gene, J gene, V gene, CDR3 protein, CDR3 DNA. The D gene is left open where the match is weak. The listing skips clone size in some rows; elsewhere it reads once, few, many or a size class.

few	.	TRBJ2-7	TRBV6-6	CASSTGVREQYF	TGTGCCAGCAGTACGGGGGTAAGAGAGCAGTACTTC
.	.	TRBJ2-7	TRBV7-3	CASSPQRGSYEQYF	TGTGCCAGCAGCCCCCAAAGGGGATCCTACGAGCAGTACTTC
.	.	TRBJ1-1	TRBV7-8	CASSLGRRLGAEAFF	TGTGCCAGCAGCTTAGGGCGGCGGCTTGGCGCTGAAGCTTTCTTT
few	.	TRBJ1-2	TRBV7-2	CASSLQGFDGYTF	TGTGCCAGCAGCTTACAGGGATTCGATGGCTACACCTTC
few	TRBD1	TRBJ2-6	TRBV4-3	CASSQDLTGSGANVLTF	TGCGCCAGCAGCCAAGATTTGACAGGGTCTGGGGCCAACGTCCTGACTTTC
few	TRBD1	TRBJ1-5	TRBV10-3	CAIGRTGSNQPQHF	TGTGCCATCGGTCGGACAGGTAGCAATCAGCCCCAGCATTTT
.	.	TRBJ1-2	TRBV5-6	CASSFGDSRRHYGYTF	TGTGCCAGCAGCTTCGGGGACTCAAGGAGGCACTATGGCTACACCTTC
few	.	TRBJ2-7	TRBV7-9	CASSVQGEQYF	TGTGCCAGCAGCGTACAGGGAGAGCAGTACTTC
many	.	TRBJ2-1	TRBV2	CASMRAYNEQFF	TGTGCCAGCATGAGAGCATACAATGAGCAGTTCTTC
many	TRBD1	TRBJ2-4	TRBV6-6	CASRRDRGDIQYF	TGTGCCAGCAGGAGGGACAGGGGGGACATTCAGTACTTC
many	.	TRBJ2-4	TRBV27	CASSGIASAENIQYF	TGTGCCAGCAGTGGTATCGCTAGCGCCGAAAACATTCAGTACTTC
.	TRBD1	TRBJ2-7	TRBV29-1	CSVEVRDRGTYEQYF	TGCAGCGTTGAAGTTCGGGACAGGGGGACCTACGAGCAGTACTTC
.	TRBD2	TRBJ2-7	TRBV9	CASSAGLASRYEQYF	TGTGCCAGCAGCGCGGGACTAGCGAGTCGGTACGAGCAGTACTTC
.	TRBD2	TRBJ2-5	TRBV7-2	CASSENAGLAGAKQYF	TGTGCCAGCAGTGAAAATGCCGGACTAGCGGGGGCGAAGCAGTACTTC
.	TRBD1	TRBJ1-5	TRBV4-2	CASSQDYRGSNQPQHF	TGTGCCAGCAGCCAAGATTACAGGGGTAGCAATCAGCCCCAGCATTTT